A selection of T cell receptor beta chains follows, all from one sample in a study of CD8 T cells in ankylosing spondylitis. TCRdb reanalysed the 5' RACE reads using MiXCR and keeps one entry per CDR3 protein. Altogether 800,000 to 900,000 distinct CDR3 sequences are present, around 11% being singletons, with the ten largest covering approximately 0.46%. Specimen: blood, either unsorted or a sorted T cell fraction (not recorded which). All receptors derive from a male donor with ankylosing spondylitis. Each CDR3 is given with its conserved first and last residue. D genes are given only for firm matches. The size field is filled for only some rows; it gives once, few, many or a size class.

few,TRBJ1-2,-,TRBV20-1,CSATGDKTYGYTF,TGCAGTGCTACGGGGGACAAGACTTATGGCTACACCTTC
-,TRBJ1-5,-,TRBV7-2,CASSLVHGSNQPQHF,TGTGCCAGCAGCTTAGTGCATGGTAGCAATCAGCCCCAGCATTTT
-,TRBJ2-2,-,TRBV5-5,CASSPGALTGELFF,TGTGCCAGCAGCCCCGGGGCACTCACCGGGGAGCTGTTTTTT
-,TRBJ2-3,TRBD1,TRBV20-1,CSASPRDRRITDTQYF,TGCAGTGCTAGTCCACGGGACAGGAGGATCACAGATACGCAGTATTTT
-,TRBJ1-6,-,TRBV15,CATSRHNSPLHF,TGTGCCACCAGCAGACACAATTCACCCCTCCACTTT
few,TRBJ2-5,-,TRBV10-3,CAISDPAVRDTQYF,TGTGCCATCAGTGACCCAGCGGTGAGAGATACCCAGTACTTC
-,TRBJ2-7,-,TRBV28,CASRVNRFYEQYF,TGTGCCAGCAGAGTAAACAGGTTCTACGAGCAGTACTTC
-,TRBJ2-3,-,TRBV18,CASSPKAYQGDTQYF,TGTGCCAGCTCACCTAAGGCTTATCAGGGAGATACGCAGTATTTT
few,TRBJ1-2,TRBD1,TRBV15,CATSRDAGGRDGYTF,TGTGCCACCAGCAGAGATGCAGGGGGCCGAGATGGCTACACCTTC
many,TRBJ2-2,-,TRBV6-5,CASSYIQAAGTGELFF,TGTGCCAGCAGTTACATACAGGCGGCGGGCACCGGGGAGCTGTTTTTT
-,TRBJ1-1,TRBD1,TRBV5-4,CASSSPAQGVNTEAFF,TGTGCCAGCAGCTCGCCAGCACAGGGGGTCAACACTGAAGCTTTCTTT
few,TRBJ2-5,-,TRBV2,CASSEETGKTQYF,TGTGCCAGCAGTGAAGAAACAGGGAAGACCCAGTACTTC
-,TRBJ2-7,TRBD1,TRBV15,CATSRVAGTGSYEQYF,TGTGCCACCAGCAGAGTGGCCGGGACAGGGTCCTACGAGCAGTACTTC
-,TRBJ2-7,TRBD1,TRBV6-1,CASNPTGGLYEQYF,TGTGCCAGCAACCCGACAGGGGGGCTCTACGAGCAGTACTTC
-,TRBJ1-2,-,TRBV20-1,CSARAPDYGYTF,TGCAGTGCTAGAGCACCGGACTATGGCTACACCTTC
many,TRBJ2-7,TRBD1,TRBV30,CAWSPGQGVFEQYF,TGTGCCTGGAGCCCCGGACAGGGGGTCTTCGAGCAGTACTTC
-,TRBJ2-7,TRBD2,TRBV20-1,CSARGRRGLAAYEQYF,TGCAGTGCTAGGGGCCGACGAGGACTAGCGGCGTACGAGCAGTACTTC
few,TRBJ2-7,-,TRBV20-1,CSARPQVSYEQYF,TGCAGTGCTAGACCCCAGGTGTCCTACGAGCAGTACTTC
many,TRBJ2-5,TRBD2,TRBV29-1,CSVEDPGGRETQYF,TGCAGCGTTGAAGACCCGGGAGGCCGGGAGACCCAGTACTTC
few,TRBJ1-2,TRBD1,TRBV5-1,CASSWSGTGNGYTF,TGCGCCAGCAGCTGGTCCGGGACAGGGAATGGCTACACCTTC
-,TRBJ2-7,-,TRBV18,CASSPAMAYEQYF,TGTGCCAGCTCACCAGCGATGGCCTACGAGCAGTACTTC
few,TRBJ2-7,TRBD1,TRBV5-1,CASSLRPRDRGRREQYF,TGCGCCAGCAGCTTGAGGCCCCGGGACAGGGGGCGTCGGGAGCAGTACTTC
-,TRBJ2-5,-,TRBV20-1,CSARDPYGQETQYF,TGCAGTGCTCGAGACCCCTACGGCCAAGAGACCCAGTACTTC
-,TRBJ2-2,-,TRBV10-1,CAGRRDFPPNTGELFF,TGCGCCGGACGCCGGGACTTTCCTCCGAACACCGGGGAGCTGTTTTTT
-,TRBJ1-4,-,TRBV7-2,CASSLAAAAKLFF,TGTGCCAGCAGCTTAGCGGCCGCAGCCAAACTGTTTTTT
few,TRBJ1-1,TRBD1,TRBV20-1,CSATPFDTGETEAFF,TGCAGTGCTACACCTTTCGATACAGGGGAGACTGAAGCTTTCTTT
many,TRBJ2-3,-,TRBV2,CFSHGRTYTDTQYF,TGTTTTAGCCATGGCAGAACTTACACAGATACGCAGTATTTT
-,TRBJ1-5,TRBD1,TRBV20-1,CSATGTVLNQPQHF,TGCAGTGCTACAGGGACAGTCCTAAATCAGCCCCAGCATTTT
many,TRBJ2-3,TRBD1,TRBV7-3,CASSRDRDTDTQYF,TGTGCCAGCAGCAGGGACAGGGATACAGATACGCAGTATTTT
-,TRBJ2-3,-,TRBV14,CASSQASGRDTDTQYF,TGTGCCAGCAGCCAAGCCTCGGGACGGGACACAGATACGCAGTATTTT
-,TRBJ2-3,-,TRBV3-1,CASSARGPDTQYF,TGTGCCAGCAGCGCCCGGGGGCCAGATACGCAGTATTTT
-,TRBJ2-5,TRBD2,TRBV5-1,CASSSGLALETQYF,TGCGCCAGCAGTTCGGGACTAGCGTTGGAGACCCAGTACTTC
few,TRBJ1-1,-,TRBV25-1,CASSETGAGDTEAFF,TGTGCCAGCAGTGAAACGGGGGCGGGGGACACTGAAGCTTTCTTT
few,TRBJ1-5,-,TRBV4-2,CASSLNYGTLSNQPQHF,TGTGCCAGCAGCCTAAATTACGGGACTCTGAGCAATCAGCCCCAGCATTTT
-,TRBJ2-2,-,TRBV27,CASSSLPGELFF,TGTGCCAGCAGCTCCCTCCCCGGGGAGCTGTTTTTT
few,TRBJ2-3,TRBD1,TRBV10-3,CAIRSGGLADTQYF,TGTGCCATCAGATCAGGGGGTTTAGCAGATACGCAGTATTTT
few,TRBJ1-2,-,TRBV4-3,CASSQDMSYGYTF,TGCGCCAGCAGCCAAGATATGAGCTATGGCTACACCTTC
few,TRBJ2-2,-,TRBV18,CASSPNEAGNTGELFF,TGTGCCAGCTCACCAAACGAAGCGGGGAACACCGGGGAGCTGTTTTTT
-,TRBJ2-3,TRBD2,TRBV4-3,CASSQGLAGGGATDTQYF,TGCGCCAGCAGCCAGGGACTAGCGGGAGGGGGGGCCACAGATACGCAGTATTTT
many,TRBJ1-2,TRBD1,TRBV20-1,CSASLKTGGLYGYTF,TGCAGTGCTAGCCTTAAGACAGGGGGCCTCTATGGCTACACCTTC
few,TRBJ2-5,-,TRBV25-1,CASSEPGGFWETQYF,TGTGCCAGCAGTGAACCTGGGGGGTTTTGGGAGACCCAGTACTTC
few,TRBJ2-2,-,TRBV5-1,CASSLRPSTVGELFF,TGCGCCAGCAGCCTGAGACCCTCCACCGTAGGGGAGCTGTTTTTT
-,TRBJ2-2,TRBD1,TRBV6-2/TRBV6-3,CASSPQGARTGELFF,TGTGCCAGCAGTCCCCAGGGGGCGCGAACCGGGGAGCTGTTTTTT
-,TRBJ1-2,-,TRBV7-9,CASSLRTSDGYTF,TGTGCCAGCAGCCTCAGGACCAGTGATGGCTACACCTTC
-,TRBJ2-1,-,TRBV6-1,CASSALFYNEQFF,TGTGCCAGCAGTGCACTATTCTACAATGAGCAGTTCTTC